These T cell receptor beta chains were read from a single sample in a study of blood T cell repertoires in COVID-19. Sequencing used immunoSEQ multiplex PCR; TCRdb keeps in-frame clones, though not all of them. The data show some 42,000 clones, about 85% seen once. Sequencing was performed on peripheral blood. The receptors here all came from a man aged 50 to 59 with active COVID-19. Each CDR3 is given with its conserved first and last residue. The order of the fields is CDR3 length, V gene, J gene, clone size, D gene, CDR3 DNA, CDR3 protein. D genes are given only for firm matches. Not all rows give a size; the values are once, few, many and, for expanded clones, a class.

>16|TRBV4-3|TRBJ2-1|.|.
TGCGCCAGCAGCCAAGATCACGGGGGTACCTACAATGAGCAGTTCTTC
CASSQDHGGTYNEQFF
>14|TRBV11-2|TRBJ2-3|.|TRBD2
TGTGCCGCGAATAGCGGGGAATTCACAGATACGCAGTATTTT
CAANSGEFTDTQYF
>15|TRBV5-1|TRBJ2-1|once|.
TGCGCCAGCAGCCCGAGGAGTGAATCTTCCCGTGAGCAGTTCTTC
CASSPRSESSREQFF
>13|TRBV29-1|TRBJ1-6|.|TRBD1
TGCAGCGTCGGGACAGATATTAATTCACCCCTCCACTTT
CSVGTDINSPLHF
>14|TRBV30|TRBJ2-5|.|TRBD1
TGTGCCTGGAGAGGGGACAGGGACGAAGAGACCCAGTACTTC
CAWRGDRDEETQYF
>15|TRBV28|TRBJ1-2|.|TRBD1
TGTGCCAGCAGTTACCCGACAGGGTCGAGCTATGGCTACACCTTC
CASSYPTGSSYGYTF
>14|TRBV7-2|TRBJ2-5|.|.
TGTGCCAGCAGCTTAAACGGGAACCAAGAGACCCAGTACTTC
CASSLNGNQETQYF
>15|TRBV4-3|TRBJ2-3|.|TRBD1
TGCGCCAGCAGCCAAGGGGACAGGGGAACAGATACGCAGTATTTT
CASSQGDRGTDTQYF
>14|TRBV19|TRBJ2-7|once|.
TGTGCCAGTAGTATAGAGGGGGGATCCTACGAGCAGTACTTC
CASSIEGGSYEQYF
>14|TRBV5-4|TRBJ1-5|.|TRBD1
TGTGCCAGCAGCGCCGGGACAGGGGGACAGCCCCAGCATTTT
CASSAGTGGQPQHF
>16|TRBV14|TRBJ2-3|few|TRBD2
TGTGCCAGCAGCCAAAGGAAAGGACTAGCCCCAGATACGCAGTATTTT
CASSQRKGLAPDTQYF
>13|TRBV5-6|TRBJ2-7|.|TRBD2
TGTGCCAGCAGCGGGACTAGCGGATACGAGCAGTACTTC
CASSGTSGYEQYF
>15|TRBV3-1/TRBV3-2|TRBJ1-2|.|.
TGTGCCAGCAGCCAAGATTTACCCCGGGTCTATGGCTACACCTTC
CASSQDLPRVYGYTF
>13|TRBV7-7|TRBJ2-7|.|.
TGTGCTAGCAGCTTATCAGGGCCTAAGGAGCAGTACTTC
CASSLSGPKEQYF
>16|TRBV18|TRBJ2-3|.|.
TGTGCCAGCTCACCCATGAGGGGGGGAGGCACAGATACGCAGTATTTT
CASSPMRGGGTDTQYF
>15|TRBV11-2|TRBJ2-7|.|TRBD2
TGTGCCAGCAGCTTAGTTCCGCGGGAGGCCTACGAGCAGTACTTC
CASSLVPREAYEQYF
>15|TRBV5-1|TRBJ2-7|.|.
TGCGCCAGCAGCTTGGATTGGAGTAGCTCCTACGAGCAGTACTTC
CASSLDWSSSYEQYF
>16|TRBV4-3|TRBJ1-1|few|.
TGCGCCAGCAGCCAAGATTGGACAGCCCCACCGACTGAAGCTTTCTTT
CASSQDWTAPPTEAFF
>13|TRBV6-6|TRBJ2-1|.|.
TGTGCCAGCAGTTACGGTCTGTCGGGTGAGCAGTTCTTC
CASSYGLSGEQFF
>16|TRBV11-3|TRBJ2-5|.|TRBD2
TGTGCCAGCACCCCTCCCGGGGGGGGCCAGTTAGAGACCCAGTACTTC
CASTPPGGGQLETQYF
>15|TRBV24-1|TRBJ1-4|.|TRBD1
TGTGCCACCAGTGACTGTCGGGACAGGCGGTCAAAACTGTTTTTT
CATSDCRDRRSKLFF
>14|TRBV9|TRBJ1-2|.|TRBD1
TGTGCCAGCAGCGGCGGACAGGGGGCTGTCGGCTACACCTTC
CASSGGQGAVGYTF
>12|TRBV2|TRBJ2-5|.|.
TGTGCCAGCAGTGAGAGGCGGTGGACCCAGTACTTC
CASSERRWTQYF
>16|TRBV7-2|TRBJ2-7|once|.
TGTGCCAGCAGCCGGCGGGGGCGGGGTAGTCCCTACGAGCAGTACTTC
CASSRRGRGSPYEQYF
>15|TRBV6-2/TRBV6-3|TRBJ2-2|.|.
TGTGCCAGCAGCGCGGGACAGCTCGTTACCGGGGAGCTGTTTTTT
CASSAGQLVTGELFF
>15|TRBV28|TRBJ2-7|.|.
TGTGCCAGCAGTTCTAGACAGGGAGGCTCCTACGAGCAGTACTTC
CASSSRQGGSYEQYF
>13|TRBV30|TRBJ2-5|once|.
TGTGCCTGGTCCGACAGACCACGGGAGACCCAGTACTTC
CAWSDRPRETQYF
>16|TRBV5-4|TRBJ1-1|.|.
TGTGCCAGCAGCCCTACCTATGACAGAGCGAACACTGAAGCTTTCTTT
CASSPTYDRANTEAFF
>14|TRBV7-9|TRBJ1-1|.|.
TGTGCCAGCAGGGTTTTGGGGGCATACACTGAAGCTTTCTTT
CASRVLGAYTEAFF
>18|TRBV7-5|TRBJ1-2|once|.
TGTGCCAGAAGCGGAAAGTTCGAGACAGCGGGAACTAACTATGGCTACACCTTC
CARSGKFETAGTNYGYTF
>19|TRBV28|TRBJ2-3|.|TRBD2
TGTGCCAGCAGTCCAGTCCCGGGACTAGCGGGGGGGCTGGGAGATACGCAGTATTTT
CASSPVPGLAGGLGDTQYF
>13|TRBV27|TRBJ2-7|few|.
TGTGCCAGCAGTATTAAGCTCTCCTACGAGCAGTACTTC
CASSIKLSYEQYF
>15|TRBV19|TRBJ1-6|.|.
TGTGCCAGTAGTTTTCGGGGAGGAGGCGATTCACCCCTCCACTTT
CASSFRGGGDSPLHF
>17|TRBV3-1/TRBV3-2|TRBJ1-5|.|.
TGTGCCAGCAGCCAAGACGGAGGGGCTCGCCGGGTTCAGCCCCAGCATTTT
CASSQDGGARRVQPQHF
>14|TRBV19|TRBJ1-2|.|.
TGTGCCAGTAGTATCCAGGGGTCTAACTATGGCTACACCTTC
CASSIQGSNYGYTF
>13|TRBV28|TRBJ2-7|.|.
TGTGCCAGCAGTTTAGGTACAAACCTCGAGCAGTACTTC
CASSLGTNLEQYF